The 7 T cell receptor beta chains listed next were all sequenced from one sample in a study of long-term antiretroviral therapy in people with HIV. Version v3.0 of the immunoSEQ assay ran at survey level. Here immunoSEQ multiplex PCR was the method, and the copy in TCRdb shows in-frame clones only, minus some. The sample carries approximately 29,000 clones, around 78% recorded once. Sequences were derived from unsorted PBMCs, sampled 1.5 years before starting antiretroviral therapy. These TCRs come from a man between 18 and 29 years old with HIV.

V gene TRBV7-2 combines with J gene TRBJ2-7; tentative D call: TRBD2 (6 bases). The CDR3 extends over 13 amino acids. CDR1 and CDR2 (germline): SGHTA, FQGNSA. Between the trimmed V and J ends, which lost 3 bases and 7 bases, there was a span of 13 bases. CDR3 sequence: CASSLRGEGEQYF. In DNA, the CDR3 is TGTGCCAGCAGCTTGCGGGGAGAGGGGGAGCAGTACTTC.

This chain connects TRBV6-5 to TRBJ2-3; TRBD1 is a possible D gene (6 bases). The V gene lost 7 bases and the J gene lost 3 bases, with 17 bases spanning the gap. The germline CDR1 and CDR2 sequences are MNHEY and SVGAGI. The CDR3 covers 15 residues. The DNA for the CDR3 is TGTGCCAGCAAAACACAGGGTTATAGTACAGATACGCAGTATTTT. This gives the protein CASKTQGYSTDTQYF.

The chain combines TRBV4-1 with TRBJ1-5; no firm D call. CDR1 is MGHRA and CDR2 is YSYEKL in the germline V gene. V lost 1 base and J lost 9, with 7 bases in between. The CDR3 loop spans 12 amino acids. CDR3 DNA sequence: TGCGCCAGCAGCCAAGCCGGTGGGCCCCAGCATTTT. Translating it yields CASSQAGGPQHF.

This clone was seen only a few times. V gene TRBV7-9 combines with J gene TRBJ1-2; TRBD1 matches 12 bases. V shed 4 bases, J shed 5 bases, and the junction held 2 bases outside the gene matches. The CDR3 runs to 14 residues. CDR1 and CDR2 (germline): SEHNR, FQNEAQ (reference sequence). CDR3 sequence: CASSWDRGPYGYTF. As DNA, the CDR3 is TGTGCCAGCAGCTGGGACAGGGGGCCGTATGGCTACACCTTC.

This clone has more than one count but fewer than ten. The chain joins TRBV27 to TRBJ1-2; 9 bases align to TRBD1. Looked up from germline, CDR1 is MNHEY and CDR2 is SMNVEV (reference sequence). The junction had 11 bases not matched to a gene; V was cut back by 4 bases and J by 8 bases. The CDR3 spans 15 residues. CDR3 protein: CASSSLTGGWKGYTF. The CDR3 nucleotides are TGTGCCAGCAGTTCCCTGACAGGGGGATGGAAGGGCTACACCTTC.

CDR3: CASSWTLTGPGYTF. Here the CDR3 DNA reads TGTGCCAGCAGCTGGACGCTGACAGGGCCTGGCTACACCTTC. The chain recombines TRBV7-9 with TRBJ1-2, with 7 bases aligning to TRBD1. J gave up 7 bases and V 4 bases, and 9 bases lay outside the gene matches. The CDR3 runs 14 residues. The germline CDR1 and CDR2 sequences are SEHNR and FQNEAQ (reference sequence).

The genes are TRBV14 and TRBJ2-7; D unresolved. The V gene's germline CDR1 is SGHDN and CDR2 FVKESK. V gave up 4 bases and J gave up 8 bases, with 12 bases separating them. This CDR3 comprises 12 residues. CDR3 amino acids: CASSPGPRQQYF. The CDR3 DNA reads TGTGCCAGCAGCCCGGGCCCCCGGCAGCAGTACTTC.